This T cell receptor (beta chain) was identified in a study of blood T cell repertoires in COVID-19. Study-wide context: From the United States, Italy and Spain came samples of acute and convalescent COVID-19.

Clones were sequenced by immunoSEQ multiplex PCR, and TCRdb holds only the in-frame ones, with some missing. The sample lists some 120,000 clones, 79% occurring once. The CDR3 sequence is 11 residues long. V was trimmed by 8 bases and J by 4 bases, leaving 7 bases between them. The germline gives CDR1 WNHNN, CDR2 SYGVQD (reference sequence). The chain has TRBV10-1 and TRBJ2-3; tentative D call: TRBD2 (5 bases). Sample: peripheral blood. The sequence was collected from a man in his forties or fifties with active or convalescent COVID-19. This CDR3 is CASGSADTQYF. CDR3 in DNA: TGCGCCAGCGGTAGCGCAGATACGCAGTATTTT.